These 2 T cell receptor beta chains share one sample of origin, sequenced in a study of beta chain features in type 1 diabetes. The entirety of the isolated RNA underwent reverse transcription, so expressed TCRB transcripts were sequenced. Some clones are missing from TCRdb's copy, which holds only in-frame ones; the method was immunoSEQ multiplex PCR. The top ten clones hold under 1.3% of a sample with around 300,000 clones, approximately 8% of them seen once. Sequencing was carried out using central memory CD4+ T cells from blood. These receptors came from a woman in her late teens or twenties in good health.

This clone has a count of ten or more. V is TRBV6-5 and J is TRBJ2-3; maybe TRBD1 (6 bases). Germline V lookup: CDR1 MNHEY, CDR2 SVGAGI. V lost 2 bases, J lost 4 bases, and 7 bases lay in between. CDR3 length: 13 amino acids. CDR3 region: CASSYEGADTQYF. The DNA of the CDR3 is TGTGCCAGCAGTTACGAGGGGGCAGATACGCAGTATTTT.

This clone showed up just a few times. V gene TRBV5-4 combines with J gene TRBJ1-1; possible D gene TRBD1, 5 bases. V lost 2 bases to trimming and J lost 4 bases, with 9 bases between them. This CDR3 is 13 amino acids long. Germline lookup yields CDR1 SGHNT and CDR2 YYREEE (reference sequence). The CDR3 here is CASSFRGGTEAFF. The CDR3 DNA is TGTGCCAGCAGCTTTAGGGGCGGCACTGAAGCTTTCTTT.